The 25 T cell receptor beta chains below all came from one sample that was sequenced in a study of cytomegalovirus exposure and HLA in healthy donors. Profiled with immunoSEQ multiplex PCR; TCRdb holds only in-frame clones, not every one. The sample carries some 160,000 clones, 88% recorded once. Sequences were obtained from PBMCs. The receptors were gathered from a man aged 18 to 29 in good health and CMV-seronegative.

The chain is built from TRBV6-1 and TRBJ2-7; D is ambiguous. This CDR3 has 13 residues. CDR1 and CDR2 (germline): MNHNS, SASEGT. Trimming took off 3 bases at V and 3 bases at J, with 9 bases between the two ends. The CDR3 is CASSEHLNYEQYV. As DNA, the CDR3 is TGTGCCAGCAGTGAGCACCTAAACTACGAGCAGTACGTC.

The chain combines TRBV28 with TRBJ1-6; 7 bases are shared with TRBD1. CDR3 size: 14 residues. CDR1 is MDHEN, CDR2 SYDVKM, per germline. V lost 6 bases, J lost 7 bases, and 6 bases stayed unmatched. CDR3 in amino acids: CASRPGQRNSPLHF. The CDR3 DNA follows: TGTGCCAGCAGGCCGGGACAGCGAAATTCACCCCTCCACTTT.

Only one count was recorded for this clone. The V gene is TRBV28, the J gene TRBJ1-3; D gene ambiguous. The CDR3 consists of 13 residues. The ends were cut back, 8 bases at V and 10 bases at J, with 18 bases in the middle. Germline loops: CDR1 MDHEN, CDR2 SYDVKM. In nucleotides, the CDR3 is TGTGCCAGCCGAAAGACGGGTTCTAGAACCATATATTTT. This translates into CASRKTGSRTIYF.

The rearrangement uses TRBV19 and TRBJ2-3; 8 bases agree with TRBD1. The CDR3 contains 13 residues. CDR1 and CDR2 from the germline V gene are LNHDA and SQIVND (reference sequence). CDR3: CAIGQGLADTQYF. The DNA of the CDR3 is TGTGCGATTGGACAGGGCCTCGCAGATACGCAGTATTTT.

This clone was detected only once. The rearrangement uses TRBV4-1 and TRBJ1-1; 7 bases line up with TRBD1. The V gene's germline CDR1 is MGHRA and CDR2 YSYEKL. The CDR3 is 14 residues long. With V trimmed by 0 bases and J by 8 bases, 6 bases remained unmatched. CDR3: CASSQDPGTEEAFF. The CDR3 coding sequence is TGCGCCAGCAGCCAAGATCCCGGGACAGAGGAAGCTTTCTTT.

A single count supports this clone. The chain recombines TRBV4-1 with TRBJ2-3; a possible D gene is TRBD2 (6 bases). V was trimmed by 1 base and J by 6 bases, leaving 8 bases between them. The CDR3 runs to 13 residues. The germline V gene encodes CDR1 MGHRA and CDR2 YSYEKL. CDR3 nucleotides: TGCGCCAGCAGCCAAGCGCTAGCGGATACGCAGTATTTT. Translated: CASSQALADTQYF.

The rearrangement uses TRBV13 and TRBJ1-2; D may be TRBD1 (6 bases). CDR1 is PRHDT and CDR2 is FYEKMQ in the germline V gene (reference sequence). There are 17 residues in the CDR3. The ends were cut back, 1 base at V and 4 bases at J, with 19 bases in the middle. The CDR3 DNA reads TGTGCCAGCAGCTTAGAAGGAGGACAGACGGGCATCTATGGCTACACCTTC. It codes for CASSLEGGQTGIYGYTF. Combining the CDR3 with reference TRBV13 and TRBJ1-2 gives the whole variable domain AAGVIQSPRHLIKEKRETATLKCYPIPRHDTVYWYQQGPGQDPQFLISFYEKMQSDKGSIPDRFSAQQFSDYHSELNMSSLELGDSALYFCASSLEGGQTGIYGYTFGSGTRLTVV.

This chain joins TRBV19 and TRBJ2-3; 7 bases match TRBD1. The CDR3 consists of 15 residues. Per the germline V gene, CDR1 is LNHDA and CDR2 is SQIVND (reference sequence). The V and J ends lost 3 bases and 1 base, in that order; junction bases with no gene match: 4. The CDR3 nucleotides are TGTGCCAGTAGTATGGACGGACAGGGCACAGATACGCAGTATTTT. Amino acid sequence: CASSMDGQGTDTQYF.

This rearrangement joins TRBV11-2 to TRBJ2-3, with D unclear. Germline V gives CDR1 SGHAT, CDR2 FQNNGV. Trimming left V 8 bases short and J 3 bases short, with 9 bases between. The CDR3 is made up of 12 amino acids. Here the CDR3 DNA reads TGTGCCAGCTCTCTATGGACAGATACGCAGTATTTT. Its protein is CASSLWTDTQYF.

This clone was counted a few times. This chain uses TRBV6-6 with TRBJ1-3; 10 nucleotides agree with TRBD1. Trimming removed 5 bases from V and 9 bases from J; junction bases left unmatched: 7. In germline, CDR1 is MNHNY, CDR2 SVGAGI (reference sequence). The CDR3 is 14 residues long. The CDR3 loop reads CASSPGTGAGTIYF. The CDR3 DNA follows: TGTGCCAGCAGTCCGGGGACAGGGGCAGGCACCATATATTTT.

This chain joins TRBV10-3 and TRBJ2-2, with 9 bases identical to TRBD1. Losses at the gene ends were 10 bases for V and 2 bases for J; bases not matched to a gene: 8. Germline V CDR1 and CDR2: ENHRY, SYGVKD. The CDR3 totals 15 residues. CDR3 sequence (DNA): TGTGCCACCTACGGGACAGGGTTTAACACCGGGGAGCTGTTTTTT. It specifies CATYGTGFNTGELFF.

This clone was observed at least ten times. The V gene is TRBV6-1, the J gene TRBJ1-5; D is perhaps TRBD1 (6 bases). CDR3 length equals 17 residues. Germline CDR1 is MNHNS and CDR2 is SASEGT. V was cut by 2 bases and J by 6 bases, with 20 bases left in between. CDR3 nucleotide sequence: TGTGCCAGCAGTGAACATAAACAGGGAGTACTGCGTCAGCCCCAGCATTTT. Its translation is CASSEHKQGVLRQPQHF.

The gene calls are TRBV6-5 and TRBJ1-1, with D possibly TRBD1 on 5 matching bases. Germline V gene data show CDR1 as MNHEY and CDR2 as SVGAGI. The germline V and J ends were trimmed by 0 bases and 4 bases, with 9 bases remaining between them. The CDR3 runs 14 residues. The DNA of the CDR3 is TGTGCCAGCAGTTACTCGGGACTCGGCACTGAAGCTTTCTTT. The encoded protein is CASSYSGLGTEAFF.

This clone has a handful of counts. The CDR3 sequence: CASSDRGYNSPLHF. The CDR3 nucleotides read TGTGCCAGCAGTGACAGGGGCTATAATTCACCCCTCCACTTT. The chain has TRBV2 and TRBJ1-6; D is perhaps TRBD1 (6 bases). The CDR3 is made up of 14 amino acids. Germline-derived CDR1 and CDR2 are SNHLY and FYNNEI. The ends were cut back, 3 bases at V and 3 bases at J, with 6 bases in the middle.

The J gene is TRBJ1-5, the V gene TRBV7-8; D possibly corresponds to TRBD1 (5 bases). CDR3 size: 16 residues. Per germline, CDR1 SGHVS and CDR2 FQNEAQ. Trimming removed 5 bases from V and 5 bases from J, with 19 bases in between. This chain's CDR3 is CASSEGQDPQHQPQHF. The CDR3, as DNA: TGTGCCAGCAGCGAAGGACAAGATCCACAGCATCAGCCCCAGCATTTT.

The CDR3 DNA follows: TGTGCCAGCAGATCCTGGGACAGCCTTAATGAAAAACTGTTTTTT. Protein product: CASRSWDSLNEKLFF. The chain uses TRBV28 and TRBJ1-4; TRBD1 matches 7 bases. This CDR3 has 15 amino acids. CDR1 and CDR2 from the germline V gene are MDHEN and SYDVKM. With V trimmed by 6 bases and J by 4 bases, 8 bases remained unmatched.

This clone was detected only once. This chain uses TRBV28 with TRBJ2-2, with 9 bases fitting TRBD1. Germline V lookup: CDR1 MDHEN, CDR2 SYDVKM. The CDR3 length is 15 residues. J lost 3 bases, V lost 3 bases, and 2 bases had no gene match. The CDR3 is CASSLRTGDTGELFF. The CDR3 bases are TGTGCCAGCAGTTTGCGGACAGGGGACACCGGGGAGCTGTTTTTT.

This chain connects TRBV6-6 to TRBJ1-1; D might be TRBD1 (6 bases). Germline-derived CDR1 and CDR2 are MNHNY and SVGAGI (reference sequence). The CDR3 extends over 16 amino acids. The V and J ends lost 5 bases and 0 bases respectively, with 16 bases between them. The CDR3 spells CASSPWTVSMNTEAFF. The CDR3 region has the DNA TGTGCCAGCAGTCCGTGGACAGTTTCTATGAACACTGAAGCTTTCTTT.

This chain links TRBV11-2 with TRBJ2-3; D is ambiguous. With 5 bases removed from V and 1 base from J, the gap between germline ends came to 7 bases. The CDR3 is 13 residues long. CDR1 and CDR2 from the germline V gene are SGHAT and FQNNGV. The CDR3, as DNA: TGTGCCAGCAGCCCCGGTCGCACAGATACGCAGTATTTT. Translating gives CASSPGRTDTQYF.

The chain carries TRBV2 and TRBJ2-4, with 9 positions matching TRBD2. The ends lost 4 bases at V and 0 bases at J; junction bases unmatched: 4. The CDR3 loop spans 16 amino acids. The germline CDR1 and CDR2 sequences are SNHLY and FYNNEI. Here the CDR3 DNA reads TGTGCCAGCAGTGCTAGCGGGATCCTAGCCAAAAACATTCAGTACTTC. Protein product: CASSASGILAKNIQYF.

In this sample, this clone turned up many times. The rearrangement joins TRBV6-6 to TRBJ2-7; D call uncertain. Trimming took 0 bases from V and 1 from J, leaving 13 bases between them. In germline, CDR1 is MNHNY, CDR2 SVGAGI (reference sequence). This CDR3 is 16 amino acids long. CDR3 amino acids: CASSYSLNARSYEQYV. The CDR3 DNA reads TGTGCCAGCAGTTACTCGTTAAATGCGCGGTCCTACGAGCAGTACGTC.

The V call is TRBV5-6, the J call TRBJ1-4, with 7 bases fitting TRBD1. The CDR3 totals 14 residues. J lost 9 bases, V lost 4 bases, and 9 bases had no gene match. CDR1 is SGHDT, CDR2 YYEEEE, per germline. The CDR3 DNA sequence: TGTGCCAGCAGCCTAGGGACAGTACAGAAAAAACTGTTTTTT. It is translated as CASSLGTVQKKLFF.

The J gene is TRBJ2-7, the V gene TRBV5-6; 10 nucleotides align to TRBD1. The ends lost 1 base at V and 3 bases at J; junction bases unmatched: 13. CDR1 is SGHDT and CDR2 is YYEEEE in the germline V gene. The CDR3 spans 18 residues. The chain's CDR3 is CASSLLGGSGQGYYEQYF. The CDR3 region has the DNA TGTGCCAGCAGCTTGTTAGGAGGCTCGGGACAGGGGTACTACGAGCAGTACTTC.

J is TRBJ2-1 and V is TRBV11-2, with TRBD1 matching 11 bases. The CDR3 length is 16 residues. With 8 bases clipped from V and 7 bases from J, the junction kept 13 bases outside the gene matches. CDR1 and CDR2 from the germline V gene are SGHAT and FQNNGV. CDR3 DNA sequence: TGTGCCAGCTTGGACAGGGGGCGAGGGGAGTGGAATGAGCAGTTCTTC. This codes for CASLDRGRGEWNEQFF.

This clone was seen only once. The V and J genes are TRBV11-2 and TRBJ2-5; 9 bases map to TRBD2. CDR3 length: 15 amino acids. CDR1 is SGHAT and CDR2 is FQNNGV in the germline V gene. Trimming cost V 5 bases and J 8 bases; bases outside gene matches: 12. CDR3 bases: TGTGCCAGCAGCCCCCCGGGTAGCGGGGGACACACCCAGTACTTC. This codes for CASSPPGSGGHTQYF.